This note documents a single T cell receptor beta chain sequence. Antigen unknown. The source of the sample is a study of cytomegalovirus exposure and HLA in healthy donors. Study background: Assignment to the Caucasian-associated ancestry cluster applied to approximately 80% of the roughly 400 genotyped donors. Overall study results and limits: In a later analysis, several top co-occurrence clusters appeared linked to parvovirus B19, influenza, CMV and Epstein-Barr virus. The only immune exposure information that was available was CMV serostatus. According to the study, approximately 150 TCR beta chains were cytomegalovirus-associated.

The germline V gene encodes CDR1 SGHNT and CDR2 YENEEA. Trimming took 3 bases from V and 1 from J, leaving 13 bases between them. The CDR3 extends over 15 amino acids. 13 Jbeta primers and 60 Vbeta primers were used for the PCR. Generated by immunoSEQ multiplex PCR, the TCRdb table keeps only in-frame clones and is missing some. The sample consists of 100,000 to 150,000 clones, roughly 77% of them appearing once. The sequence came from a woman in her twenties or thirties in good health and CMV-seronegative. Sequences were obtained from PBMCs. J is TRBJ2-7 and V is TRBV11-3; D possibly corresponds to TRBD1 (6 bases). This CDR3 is CASSFEVQGSYEQYF. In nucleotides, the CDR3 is TGTGCCAGCAGCTTCGAGGTGCAGGGGTCCTACGAGCAGTACTTC.